These 19 T cell receptor beta chains came from one sample sequenced in a study of cytomegalovirus exposure and HLA in healthy donors. The PCR made use of 60 Vbeta and 13 Jbeta primers. Profiled with immunoSEQ multiplex PCR; TCRdb holds only in-frame clones, not every one. The table shows about 120,000 clones, with roughly 18% occurring only once. Sequencing was carried out using PBMCs. The receptors here all came from a female donor in good health and CMV-seropositive.

This sequence joins TRBV4-1 and TRBJ1-1, with 9 positions matching TRBD1. Looked up from germline, CDR1 is MGHRA and CDR2 is YSYEKL. J was trimmed by 3 bases and V by 4 bases; bases with no gene match: 15. The CDR3 is 18 residues long. CDR3 in DNA: TGCGCCAGCAGCCTAAAGCACGCCACGACAGGGGGATACACTGAAGCTTTCTTT. This encodes CASSLKHATTGGYTEAFF.

The sample holds a few counts of this clone. This CDR3 is also generated by other DNA sequences in the sample. The rearrangement joins TRBV27 to TRBJ2-7, with D tentatively TRBD1 (6 bases). The V gene lost 3 bases and the J gene lost 0 bases, with 9 bases spanning the gap. Germline V lookup: CDR1 MNHEY, CDR2 SMNVEV (reference sequence). The CDR3 runs to 14 residues. The CDR3 spells CASSFRDTSYEQYF. Written as DNA, the CDR3 is TGTGCCAGCAGTTTCCGGGACACCTCCTACGAGCAGTACTTC.

This clone appeared once. This chain links TRBV5-6 with TRBJ2-3, with 9 positions matching TRBD1. V shed 3 bases and J 1 base; nucleotides not matched to a gene: 9. The CDR3 is 17 amino acids. Germline CDR1 is SGHDT and CDR2 is YYEEEE. This chain's CDR3 is CASSWKFRDRGTDTQYF. The CDR3 bases are TGTGCCAGCAGCTGGAAATTTCGGGACAGGGGCACAGATACGCAGTATTTT. Complete variable domain (other parts from reference TRBV5-6 and TRBJ2-3): DAGVTQSPTHLIKTRGQQVTLRCSPKSGHDTVSWYQQALGQGPQFIFQYYEEEERQRGNFPDRFSGHQFPNYSSELNVNALLLGDSALYLCASSWKFRDRGTDTQYFGPGTRLTVL.

This clone was found a few times. The chain employs TRBV15 and TRBJ1-3; D uncertain. The CDR3 has 14 residues. Per germline, CDR1 LNHNV and CDR2 YYDKDF (reference sequence). Trimming stripped 5 bases from V and 4 bases from J, with 12 bases between. The CDR3 sequence: CATSRGLEGNTIYF. In nucleotides, the CDR3 is TGTGCCACCAGCCGTGGTCTGGAGGGAAACACCATATATTTT.

The chain has TRBV11-3 and TRBJ2-1; 10 bases align to TRBD2. The CDR3 contains 13 residues. From germline, CDR1 is SGHNT and CDR2 YENEEA. Trimming removed 5 bases from V and 10 bases from J; junction bases left unmatched: 5. CDR3 bases: TGTGCCAGCAGCGCCCGACTAGCGGGCGAGCAGTTCTTC. This encodes CASSARLAGEQFF.

This clone has a handful of counts. The rearrangement uses TRBV28 and TRBJ1-5; TRBD1 agrees at 8 bases. The CDR3 loop spans 15 amino acids. Losses at the gene ends were 6 bases for V and 6 bases for J; bases not matched to a gene: 10. Looked up from germline, CDR1 is MDHEN and CDR2 is SYDVKM. The DNA of the CDR3 is TGTGCCAGCAGGAGAACAGGGGGTCGAAGTCAGCCCCAGCATTTT. Protein product: CASRRTGGRSQPQHF.

This clone was counted only a few times. The V and J genes are TRBV5-6 and TRBJ2-5; the D gene is possibly TRBD2 (5 bases). The J call may be wrong; the DNA end is better matched by TRBJ2-7. The CDR3 is 13 residues long. Germline V gene sequence: CDR1 SGHDT, CDR2 YYEEEE. The CDR3 protein is CASSFTGISEQYF. CDR3 coding DNA: TGTGCCAGCAGCTTTACCGGGATCTCCGAGCAGTACTTC.

There are a few counts of this clone. This chain links TRBV9 with TRBJ1-4; 12 bases are a match to TRBD1. Trimming cost V 4 bases and J 5 bases; bases outside gene matches: 6. The CDR3 has 16 residues. Germline CDR1 and CDR2: SGDLS and YYNGEE. CDR3: CASSPGQGASNEKLFF. The CDR3 region has the DNA TGTGCCAGCAGCCCGGGACAGGGGGCGTCAAATGAAAAACTGTTTTTT.

This clone turned up a few times. This chain connects TRBV30 to TRBJ1-3; D not certain. V was trimmed by 0 bases and J by 0 bases, leaving 9 bases between them. The CDR3 extends over 15 amino acids. The V gene's germline CDR1 is GTSNPN and CDR2 SVGIG (reference sequence). Here the CDR3 reads CAWSVYSYSGNTIYF. DNA for the CDR3: TGTGCCTGGAGTGTATACAGTTACTCTGGAAACACCATATATTTT.

This rearrangement joins TRBV14 to TRBJ2-1; 9 bases map to TRBD1. The CDR3 runs to 15 residues. V gave up 6 bases and J gave up 0 bases; unmatched junction bases: 3. CDR1 is SGHDN and CDR2 is FVKESK in the germline V gene. CDR3 DNA: TGTGCCAGCAGGGCGACAGGGGGCTCCTACAATGAGCAGTTCTTC. Translated: CASRATGGSYNEQFF. The full variable domain, in which reference TRBV14 and TRBJ2-1 provide the parts outside the CDR3, is EAGVTQFPSHSVIEKGQTVTLRCDPISGHDNLYWYRRVMGKEIKFLLHFVKESKQDESGMPNNRFLAERTGGTYSTLKVQPAELEDSGVYFCASRATGGSYNEQFFGPGTRLTVL.

V gene TRBV6-1 combines with J gene TRBJ1-5; D call uncertain. V was shortened by 6 bases and J by 7 bases, with 13 bases between the two germline ends. CDR3 length: 13 amino acids. Looked up from germline, CDR1 is MNHNS and CDR2 is SASEGT. The CDR3 bases are TGTGCCAGCAGCCTAGACCCGGGGCAGCCCCAGCATTTT. This sequence encodes CASSLDPGQPQHF.

This chain links TRBV18 with TRBJ2-5, with TRBD1 identical over 8 bases. The germline gives CDR1 KGHSH, CDR2 LQKENI. With V trimmed by 4 bases and J by 4 bases, 8 bases remained unmatched. The CDR3 contains 15 residues. CDR3 DNA sequence: TGTGCCAGCTCACGCCGACAGGGGCAAGGAGAGACCCAGTACTTC. It translates to CASSRRQGQGETQYF. Variable domain in full (rest from reference TRBV18 and TRBJ2-5): NAGVMQNPRHLVRRRGQEARLRCSPMKGHSHVYWYRQLPEEGLKFMVYLQKENIIDESGMPKERFSAEFPKEGPSILRIQQVVRGDSAAYFCASSRRQGQGETQYFGPGTRLLVL.

This CDR3 reads CATSPNQGKYEQYF. DNA for the CDR3: TGTGCCACCAGCCCCAACCAGGGGAAGTACGAGCAGTACTTC. J is TRBJ2-7 and V is TRBV15; the D gene is possibly TRBD1 (6 bases). From germline, CDR1 is LNHNV and CDR2 YYDKDF (reference sequence). With 5 bases removed from V and 4 bases from J, the gap between germline ends came to 15 bases. The CDR3 has 14 residues.

The chain employs TRBV9 and TRBJ2-3; possibly TRBD2 for D (6 bases). Trimming shortened V by 3 bases and J by 0 bases, and 8 bases separated the two germline ends. Germline-derived CDR1 and CDR2 are SGDLS and YYNGEE. The CDR3 is 14 amino acids. The CDR3 is CASSGDWSTDTQYF. DNA for the CDR3: TGTGCCAGCAGCGGGGACTGGAGCACAGATACGCAGTATTTT. The variable domain in full, with the rest retrieved from reference TRBV9 and TRBJ2-3, is DSGVTQTPKHLITATGQRVTLRCSPRSGDLSVYWYQQSLDQGLQFLIQYYNGEERAKGNILERFSAQQFPDLHSELNLSSLELGDSALYFCASSGDWSTDTQYFGPGTRLTVL.

The rearrangement joins TRBV29-1 to TRBJ1-2; tentative D call: TRBD1 (6 bases). The V gene's germline CDR1 is SQVTM and CDR2 ANQGSEA. The length of the CDR3 is 14 residues. The ends were cut back, 2 bases at V and 4 bases at J, with 14 bases in the middle. The CDR3 nucleotides are TGCAGCGTTGAAAGACAGGCCGTTTCCTATGGCTACACCTTC. Encoded protein: CSVERQAVSYGYTF.

This clone was recorded a few times. The rearrangement links TRBV28 to TRBJ2-3; 12 bases match TRBD1. V dropped 5 bases and J dropped 3; count of bases not matched to a gene: 12. CDR3 length: 18 amino acids. Germline V CDR1 and CDR2: MDHEN, SYDVKM. CDR3 nucleotides: TGTGCCAGCAGTGAACCGGGACAGGGGGCGACTTTAACAGATACGCAGTATTTT. Its translation: CASSEPGQGATLTDTQYF.

The chain combines TRBV5-1 with TRBJ1-3; D remains ambiguous. The germline V and J ends were trimmed by 1 base and 0 bases, with 8 bases remaining between them. The CDR3 runs 15 residues. Germline values: CDR1 SGHRS, CDR2 YFSETQ. CDR3 protein: CASSLNAYSGNTIYF. The CDR3 nucleotides are TGCGCCAGCAGCTTGAACGCGTACTCTGGAAACACCATATATTTT.

The chain couples TRBV28 to TRBJ2-7, with D possibly TRBD1 on 6 matching bases. Trimming stripped 1 base from V and 2 bases from J, with 15 bases between. CDR1 MDHEN and CDR2 SYDVKM come from the germline V gene. This CDR3 is built from 16 residues. CDR3 nucleotides: TGTGCCAGCAGTTTATTCAGGGGTACTATCACCTACGAGCAGTACTTC. Residues: CASSLFRGTITYEQYF.

This chain joins TRBV10-3 and TRBJ2-7; no clear D. V was shortened by 0 bases and J by 4 bases, with 4 bases between the two germline ends. Looked up from germline, CDR1 is ENHRY and CDR2 is SYGVKD. The length of the CDR3 is 12 residues. DNA for the CDR3: TGTGCCATCAGTGAGTCCCCGTACGAGCAGTACTTC. Amino acid sequence: CAISESPYEQYF.